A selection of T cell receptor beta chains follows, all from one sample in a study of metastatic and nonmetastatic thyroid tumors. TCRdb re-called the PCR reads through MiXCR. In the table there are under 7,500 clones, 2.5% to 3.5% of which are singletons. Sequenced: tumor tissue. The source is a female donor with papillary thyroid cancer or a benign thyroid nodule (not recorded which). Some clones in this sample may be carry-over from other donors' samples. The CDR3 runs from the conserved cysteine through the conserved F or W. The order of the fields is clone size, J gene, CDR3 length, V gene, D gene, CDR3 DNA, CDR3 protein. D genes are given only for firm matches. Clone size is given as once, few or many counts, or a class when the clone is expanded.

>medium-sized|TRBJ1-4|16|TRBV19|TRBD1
TGTGCCAGTAGTCCGGCAGGGGGCATATCTAATGAAAAACTGTTTTTT
CASSPAGGISNEKLFF
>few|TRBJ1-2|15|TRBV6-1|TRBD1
TGTGCCAGCAGTCCCTCCAGGGGGGCGCCGAGTGGCTACACCTTC
CASSPSRGAPSGYTF
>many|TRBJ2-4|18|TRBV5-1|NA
TGCGCCAGCAGCTTGGGCCCCGGGGGAGAAAGAGCCAAAAACATTCAGTACTTC
CASSLGPGGERAKNIQYF
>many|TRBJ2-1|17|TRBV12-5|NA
TGTGCTAGTGGCCACGCCGCGGGGCGGGATGGAGGCGATGAGCAGTTCTTC
CASGHAAGRDGGDEQFF
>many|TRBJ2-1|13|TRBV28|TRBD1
TGTGCCAGCATACCGACAGGGGGCAATGAGCAGTTCTTC
CASIPTGGNEQFF
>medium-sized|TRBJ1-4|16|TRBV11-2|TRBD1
TGTGCCAGCAGCTCGACCACCTTTGACAGGGACGAAAAACTGTTTTTT
CASSSTTFDRDEKLFF
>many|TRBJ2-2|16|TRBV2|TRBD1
TGTGCCAGCGCGTTTCAGAGGACAGGCTCCACCGGGGAGCTGTTTTTT
CASAFQRTGSTGELFF
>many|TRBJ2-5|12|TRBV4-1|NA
TGCGCCAGCAGCCAAACCGGAGAGACCCAGTACTTC
CASSQTGETQYF
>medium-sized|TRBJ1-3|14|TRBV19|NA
TGTGCCAGCCAGGGTTCGGAGGCTGGAAACACCATATATTTT
CASQGSEAGNTIYF
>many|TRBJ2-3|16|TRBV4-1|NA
TGCGCCAGCAGCCAAGGCACAGCGGACGGCACAGATACGCAGTATTTT
CASSQGTADGTDTQYF
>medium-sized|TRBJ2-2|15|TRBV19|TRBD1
TGTGCCAGTAGGCCCGGGACAGGGAACACCGGGGAGCTGTTTTTT
CASRPGTGNTGELFF
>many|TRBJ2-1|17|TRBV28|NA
TGTGCCAGCAGTTCATCTAATCCTTCCCGCTCCTACAATGAGCAGTTCTTC
CASSSSNPSRSYNEQFF
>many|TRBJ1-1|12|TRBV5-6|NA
TGTGCCAGCAGCTTGGGGGACACTGAAGCTTTCTTT
CASSLGDTEAFF
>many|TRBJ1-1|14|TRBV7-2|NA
TGTGCCAGCAGCTTAGCTAAGCTGAACACTGAAGCTTTCTTT
CASSLAKLNTEAFF
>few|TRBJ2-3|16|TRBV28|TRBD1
TGTGCCAGCAGTTTATTTGGACAGGGCGGGACAGATACGCAGTATTTT
CASSLFGQGGTDTQYF
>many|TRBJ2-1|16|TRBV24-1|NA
TGTGCCACCAGTGATCCCAATGTGATGAGGGAGAATGAGCAGTTCTTC
CATSDPNVMRENEQFF
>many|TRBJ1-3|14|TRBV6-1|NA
TGTGCCAGCTGTTTAGGGGTCTCTGGAAACACCATATATTTT
CASCLGVSGNTIYF
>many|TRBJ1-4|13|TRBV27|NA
TGTGCCAGCAGCTCCGACAAGAGCGAAAAACTGTTTTTT
CASSSDKSEKLFF
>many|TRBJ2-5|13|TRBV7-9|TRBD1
TGTGCCAGCAGCCAGGGGGTCCAAGAGACCCAGTACTTC
CASSQGVQETQYF
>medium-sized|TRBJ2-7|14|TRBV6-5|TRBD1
TGTGCCAGCAGTTACCGGGACAGGGTCGACGAGCAGTACTTC
CASSYRDRVDEQYF
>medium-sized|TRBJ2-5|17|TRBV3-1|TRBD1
TGTGCCAGCAGCCCCCGAGGGGGCAGCCCGAGTTGGGAGACCCAGTACTTC
CASSPRGGSPSWETQYF
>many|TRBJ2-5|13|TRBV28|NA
TGTGCCAGCAGTCAGAACAACCAAGAGACCCAGTACTTC
CASSQNNQETQYF
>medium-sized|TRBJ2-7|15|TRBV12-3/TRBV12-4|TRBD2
TGTGCCAGCAGCCTGGGACTAGCCGATTCCTACGAGCAGTACTTC
CASSLGLADSYEQYF
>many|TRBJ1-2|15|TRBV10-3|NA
TGTGCCATCAGTGGGGGGACGGAGGGAAACTATGGCTACACCTTC
CAISGGTEGNYGYTF
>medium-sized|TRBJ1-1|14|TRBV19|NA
TGTGCCAGTAGTTGGGACACCATGAACACTGAAGCTTTCTTT
CASSWDTMNTEAFF
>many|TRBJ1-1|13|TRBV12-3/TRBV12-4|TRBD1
TGTGCCAGCAGCCCCGACAGGGCCACTGAAGCTTTCTTT
CASSPDRATEAFF
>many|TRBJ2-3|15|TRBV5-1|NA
TGCGCCAGCAGCCGAGACAGGCCCCGCACAGATACGCAGTATTTT
CASSRDRPRTDTQYF
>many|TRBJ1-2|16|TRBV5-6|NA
TGTGCCAGCAGCCCATACAGGGATTTCGGGGACTATGGCTACACCTTC
CASSPYRDFGDYGYTF